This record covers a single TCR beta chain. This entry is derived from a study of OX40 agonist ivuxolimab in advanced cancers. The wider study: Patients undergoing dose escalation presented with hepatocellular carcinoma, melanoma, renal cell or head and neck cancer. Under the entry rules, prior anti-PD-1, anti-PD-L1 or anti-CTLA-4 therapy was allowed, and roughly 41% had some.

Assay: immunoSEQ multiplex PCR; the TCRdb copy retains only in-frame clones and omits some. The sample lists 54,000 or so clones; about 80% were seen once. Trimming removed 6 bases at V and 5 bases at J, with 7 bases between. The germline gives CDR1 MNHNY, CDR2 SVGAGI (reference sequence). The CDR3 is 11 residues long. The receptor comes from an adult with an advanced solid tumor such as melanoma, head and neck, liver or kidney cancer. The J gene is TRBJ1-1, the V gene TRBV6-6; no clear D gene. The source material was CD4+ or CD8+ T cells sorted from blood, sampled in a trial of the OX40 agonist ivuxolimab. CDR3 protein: CASRGKTEAFF. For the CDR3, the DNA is TGTGCCAGCAGAGGAAAAACTGAAGCTTTCTTT.